These T cell receptor beta chains were read from a single sample in a study of blood T cell repertoires in COVID-19. Method: immunoSEQ multiplex PCR; TCRdb's copy keeps in-frame clones and lacks some. The data show 90,000 to 120,000 clones, with roughly 90% seen just once and roughly 6% held by the top ten. Sequencing was carried out using peripheral blood. Source of these receptors: a woman aged 55 to 70 with acute or convalescent COVID-19. The CDR3 runs from the conserved cysteine through the conserved F or W. The D gene is left open where the match is weak. A row's size may be missing; if present it is once, few, many or a size class.

TRBJ1-1 | NA | NA | TRBV4-1 | TGCGCCAGCAGCAAACTGGACAGACACACTGAAGCTTTCTTT | CASSKLDRHTEAFF
TRBJ2-7 | NA | NA | TRBV5-1 | TGCGCCAGCAGCTCCCTCTACGAGCAGTACTTC | CASSSLYEQYF
TRBJ1-2 | NA | TRBD1 | TRBV6-1 | TGTGCCAGCAGTGAAGGCTCGGGACAGAACTATGGCTACACCTTC | CASSEGSGQNYGYTF
TRBJ2-1 | NA | TRBD2 | TRBV3-1/TRBV3-2 | TGTGCCAGCAGCCAAGAACTAGCGGGAAATGGGAATGAGCAGTTCTTC | CASSQELAGNGNEQFF
TRBJ1-6 | NA | TRBD1 | TRBV5-1 | TGCGCCAGCAGGGAACAGGGGGAACTACTTAATTCACCCCTCCACTTT | CASREQGELLNSPLHF
TRBJ2-2 | NA | NA | TRBV7-9 | TGTGCCAGCAGCTTAGATCTGAACACCGGGGAGCTGTTTTTT | CASSLDLNTGELFF
TRBJ1-1 | NA | NA | TRBV12-3/TRBV12-4 | TGTGCCAGCAGTTTACAGGAGAACACTGAAGCTTTCTTT | CASSLQENTEAFF
TRBJ1-2 | NA | NA | TRBV27 | TGTGCCAGCAGTTTACCCGTGGACAGTCTCTATGGCTACACCTTC | CASSLPVDSLYGYTF
TRBJ1-6 | NA | NA | TRBV19 | TGTGCCAGTAGTCTAGGACAGTATAATTCACCCCTCCACTTT | CASSLGQYNSPLHF
TRBJ2-1 | NA | TRBD2 | TRBV7-9 | TGTGCCAGCAGCGGCGGGACTAGCGGGAGAACAGCCTACAATGAGCAGTTCTTC | CASSGGTSGRTAYNEQFF
TRBJ1-1 | NA | NA | TRBV19 | TGTGCCAGTAGTATGCCGGGGAACACTGAAGCTTTCTTT | CASSMPGNTEAFF
TRBJ2-1 | once | NA | TRBV13 | TGTGCCAGCAGTGTCCCCAGCGGAACTTACAATGAGCAGTTCTTC | CASSVPSGTYNEQFF
TRBJ2-7 | NA | TRBD1 | TRBV29-1 | TGCAGCGTCCGCCTGACGGCAGGGGGCTTGAGCGAGCAGTACTTC | CSVRLTAGGLSEQYF
TRBJ2-7 | once | TRBD2 | TRBV28 | TGTGCCAGCAGCCGCGGGAGGGCCGACGAGCAGTACTTC | CASSRGRADEQYF
TRBJ2-1 | NA | TRBD1 | TRBV3-1/TRBV3-2 | TGTGCCAGCAGCCAGAGAGGGACAGGGGTTTACAATGAGCAGTTCTTC | CASSQRGTGVYNEQFF
TRBJ2-1 | NA | NA | TRBV6-5 | TGTGCCAGCAGTTACTCGGCTGGAGAAATCGACAATGAGCAGTTCTTC | CASSYSAGEIDNEQFF
TRBJ2-5 | NA | NA | TRBV29-1 | TGCAGCGTTGGTGGGAGGCCCCAAGAGACCCAGTACTTC | CSVGGRPQETQYF
TRBJ2-7 | NA | NA | TRBV2 | TGTGCCACCTCTCGGAGGGCGCCGCCCTACGAGCAGTACTTC | CATSRRAPPYEQYF
TRBJ1-2 | NA | TRBD1 | TRBV5-1 | TGCGCCAGCAGCGACGGACAGGGATGGGGCTACACCTTC | CASSDGQGWGYTF
TRBJ2-1 | NA | TRBD2 | TRBV11-3 | TGTGCCAGCAGCCCTGAGGCTAGCGGTCAGCAGTTCTTC | CASSPEASGQQFF
TRBJ2-5 | few | NA | TRBV5-1 | TGCGCCAGCAGCTCGGGTGATTACGGGAGCTCCGGGGGGACCCAGTACTTC | CASSSGDYGSSGGTQYF
TRBJ1-4 | few | TRBD1 | TRBV7-2 | TGTGCCAGCAGCCCCGCGGGACAGGGCCTACGTTCGGGTGAAAAACTGTTTTTT | CASSPAGQGLRSGEKLFF
TRBJ1-2 | NA | TRBD1 | TRBV5-1 | TGCGCCAGCAGCTTGGCCGGGACAGGGGGTGGCTACACCTTC | CASSLAGTGGGYTF
TRBJ1-5 | NA | TRBD1 | TRBV19 | TGTGCCAGTAGTACCTTCGACAGGGCCACCAATCAGCCCCAGCATTTT | CASSTFDRATNQPQHF
TRBJ1-5 | NA | TRBD1 | TRBV12-3/TRBV12-4 | TGTGCCAGCAGTTTAAGGGACAGTGGCCCTTCTTTT | CASSLRDSGPSF
TRBJ2-1 | NA | TRBD2 | TRBV18 | TGTGCCAGCTCACCACGGACTAGCGGCCACAATGAGCAGTTCTTC | CASSPRTSGHNEQFF
TRBJ2-7 | NA | NA | TRBV6-5 | TGTGCCAGCAGTTTTATGGGGGCCTACTACGAGCAGTACTTC | CASSFMGAYYEQYF
TRBJ1-1 | NA | NA | TRBV6-5 | TGTGCCAGCAAAGCTGGGTCCCCGGGAGAAGCTTTCTTT | CASKAGSPGEAFF
TRBJ2-3 | once | TRBD2 | TRBV27 | TGTGCCAGCAGTCCCTTAGCGGGGCCCACAGATACGCAGTATTTT | CASSPLAGPTDTQYF
TRBJ1-2 | NA | NA | TRBV11-3 | TGTGCCAGCAGCCCCTCCAGGGCAAATGGCTACACCTTC | CASSPSRANGYTF
TRBJ1-2 | NA | NA | TRBV14 | TGTGCCAGCAGCCCATTGACAACCAACTATGGCTACACCTTC | CASSPLTTNYGYTF
TRBJ1-2 | NA | NA | TRBV10-3 | TGTGCCATCAGTCTTTCGGGTACGGGTGGCTACACCTTC | CAISLSGTGGYTF
TRBJ2-3 | once | TRBD2 | TRBV18 | TGTGCCAGCCGGAAGCGGGAGGGCGCAGATACGCAGTATTTT | CASRKREGADTQYF
TRBJ1-5 | NA | TRBD1 | TRBV27 | TGTGCCAGCAGTTCCCTCGGACAGGAGAGTGTTTATAGCAATCAGCCCCAGCATTTT | CASSSLGQESVYSNQPQHF
TRBJ2-2 | NA | TRBD2 | TRBV28 | TGTGCCAGCAGCTCTAGCGGGAGGGCGGCCGGGGAGCTGTTTTTT | CASSSSGRAAGELFF
TRBJ1-5 | NA | NA | TRBV6-1 | TGTGCCAGCAGTCTGCAGGGGAGCAATCAGCCCCAGCATTTT | CASSLQGSNQPQHF
TRBJ2-1 | once | NA | TRBV7-9 | TGTGCCAGCCGAGGCGAGCTCTACAATGAGCAGTTCTTC | CASRGELYNEQFF
TRBJ1-2 | once | TRBD1 | TRBV11-2 | TGTGCCAGCAGCCAAGACCCGGGACAGCTTATCGGTGGCTACACCTTC | CASSQDPGQLIGGYTF
TRBJ1-1 | NA | NA | TRBV3-1/TRBV3-2 | TGTGCCAGCAGCCCCGGGGGGTCCCGTGTGGCTTTCTTT | CASSPGGSRVAFF
TRBJ2-3 | NA | NA | TRBV30 | TGTGCCTGGAGTGAGGGGGGCACAGATACGCAGTATTTT | CAWSEGGTDTQYF
TRBJ1-4 | NA | NA | TRBV24-1 | TGTGCCACCAGTGATTTAGAGGGTGAAAAACTGTTTTTT | CATSDLEGEKLFF
TRBJ1-5 | once | NA | TRBV2 | TGTGCCAGCAGTGAAGCAGTCGTCGGTAATCAGCCCCAGCATTTT | CASSEAVVGNQPQHF
TRBJ2-2 | once | NA | TRBV19 | TGTGCCAGTAGTACCCGAGCGGAAACCGGGGAGCTGTTTTTT | CASSTRAETGELFF
TRBJ1-2 | NA | NA | TRBV5-1 | TGCGCCAGCAGCCCAAGAGGCAGCAACTATGGCTACACCTTC | CASSPRGSNYGYTF
TRBJ1-1 | NA | NA | TRBV18 | TGTGCCAGCTCTCCCAGCAGCGGGGGTCTAAACACTGAAGCTTTCTTT | CASSPSSGGLNTEAFF
TRBJ1-1 | NA | NA | TRBV19 | TGTGCCAGTAGTATCGGACAGCCGAACACTGAAGCTTTCTTT | CASSIGQPNTEAFF
TRBJ2-2 | NA | TRBD1 | TRBV18 | TGTGCCAGCTCACCACCGACAGGGGGCGTCACCGGGGAGCTGTTTTTT | CASSPPTGGVTGELFF
TRBJ1-2 | NA | NA | TRBV6-1 | TGTGCCAGCAGTGAAACAGGGTCCAGATATGGCTACACCTTC | CASSETGSRYGYTF
TRBJ1-5 | NA | TRBD1 | TRBV19 | TGTGCCAGTACCCTTTCCAGGGGGGCTACGGGCAATCAGCCCCAGCATTTT | CASTLSRGATGNQPQHF
TRBJ1-4 | NA | NA | TRBV15 | TGTGCCACCAGCAGCAGGGGTGGTTGGACTAATGAAAAACTGTTTTTT | CATSSRGGWTNEKLFF
TRBJ2-2 | few | NA | TRBV11-2 | TGTGCCAGCAGCTTACTAGGGAGGACGACCGGGGAGCTGTTTTTT | CASSLLGRTTGELFF
TRBJ2-1 | NA | TRBD2 | TRBV5-1 | TGCGCCAGCAGCTGGGGACTAGCGGGGGACAATGAGCAGTTCTTC | CASSWGLAGDNEQFF
TRBJ1-2 | NA | NA | TRBV7-2 | TGTGCCAGCAGCTTAAAAGGGGTTGACTATGGCTACACCTTC | CASSLKGVDYGYTF
TRBJ1-1 | NA | NA | TRBV28 | TGTGCCAGCAGTTTAAGGGAGGTAGTCACTGAAGCTTTCTTT | CASSLREVVTEAFF
TRBJ1-2 | NA | TRBD1 | TRBV2 | TGTGCCAGCAGGGACAGGACAGGGGCCTACTATGGCTACACCTTC | CASRDRTGAYYGYTF
TRBJ2-3 | NA | NA | TRBV20-1 | TGCAGTGTGCTGGCGGCGAATACGCAGTATTTT | CSVLAANTQYF
TRBJ2-7 | NA | NA | TRBV5-1 | TGCGCCAGCAGCTTGCCGGGTCCTAGCAACGAGCAGTACTTC | CASSLPGPSNEQYF